This T cell receptor beta chain originates from a study of T cell repertoires in cytomegalovirus infection. Study-wide points: Within the response measured ex vivo, HLA-C-restricted CMV-specific TCR beta clonotypes were dominant.

One entry per CDR3 protein results from TCRdb running MiXCR on the reads. The data hold approximately 700,000 distinct CDR3 sequences, with about 40% observed a single time. This clonotype was seen a handful of times. Antigen: not known. The clonotype comes from a human donor in good health (CMV status not recorded). Some clones in this sample may be carry-over from other donors' samples. Sequenced sample: PBMCs.

The CDR3 loop is CSADRQGGPYEQYF. CDR3 bases: TGCAGTGCCGACCGACAGGGGGGCCCCTACGAGCAGTACTTC. V and J are TRBV20-1 and TRBJ2-7, with 9 nucleotides matching TRBD1. J gave up 2 bases and V 6 bases, and 8 bases lay outside the gene matches. Germline CDR1 is DFQATT and CDR2 is SNEGSKA (reference sequence). This CDR3 spans 14 amino acids.